This T cell receptor (beta chain) comes out of a study of blood T cell repertoires in COVID-19. Looking at the study overall: T cells, B-cell-depleted T cells, or PBMCs supplied cDNA or gDNA.

Sequencing was performed with immunoSEQ multiplex PCR; in TCRdb, only in-frame clones are kept and a portion is missing. The data show around 100,000 clones, roughly nine tenths seen once. The material sequenced was peripheral blood. This clonotype was obtained from a man aged 45-60 years with acute or convalescent COVID-19.

The CDR3, as DNA: TGTGCCACCAGTGAGGGACAGGGGGCTAAGACCCAGTACTTC. Protein product: CATSEGQGAKTQYF. J is TRBJ2-5 and V is TRBV24-1; 12 bases are a match to TRBD1. CDR1 and CDR2 from the germline V gene are KGHDR and SFDVKD. Losses at the gene ends were 4 bases for V and 6 bases for J; bases not matched to a gene: 2. The CDR3 runs 14 residues.